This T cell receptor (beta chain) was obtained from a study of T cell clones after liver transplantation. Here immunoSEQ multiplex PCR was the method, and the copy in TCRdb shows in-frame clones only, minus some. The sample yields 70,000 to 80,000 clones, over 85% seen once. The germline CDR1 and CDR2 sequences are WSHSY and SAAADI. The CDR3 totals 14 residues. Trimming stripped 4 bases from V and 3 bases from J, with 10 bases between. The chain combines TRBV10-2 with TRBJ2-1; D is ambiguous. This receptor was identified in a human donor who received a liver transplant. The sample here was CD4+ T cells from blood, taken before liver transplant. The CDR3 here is CASSANGLYNEQFF. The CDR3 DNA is TGCGCCAGCAGTGCGAACGGGCTCTACAATGAGCAGTTCTTC.